This TCR beta chain was sequenced in a study of T cell responses to AZD1222 COVID-19 vaccine. It was second doses at about 4 or about 12 weeks that were pooled. Study-wide results and caveats: Along spike, vaccine-associated CD4 TCRs were found throughout, with dominance at 160-218 and 743-854.

This table comes from immunoSEQ multiplex PCR, and its TCRdb copy is limited to in-frame clones, with some not included. The sample contains about 120,000 clones, approximately 94% of which appear only once. Regarding this clone: Its antigen is as yet unknown.

This CDR3 has 15 residues. Trimming cost V 10 bases and J 7 bases; bases outside gene matches: 16. The germline CDR1 and CDR2 sequences are MNHEY and SMNVEV (reference sequence). The TCR sequence derives from an adult who received the AZD1222 COVID-19 vaccine. The V and J genes are TRBV27 and TRBJ1-5, with 7 bases fitting TRBD1. The sequences come from peripheral blood, collected 28 days after the second AZD1222 dose. As DNA, the CDR3 is TGTGCCATCAAGGAAGGAGAGGGGGCTGAACAGCCCCAGCATTTT. It encodes CAIKEGEGAEQPQHF.